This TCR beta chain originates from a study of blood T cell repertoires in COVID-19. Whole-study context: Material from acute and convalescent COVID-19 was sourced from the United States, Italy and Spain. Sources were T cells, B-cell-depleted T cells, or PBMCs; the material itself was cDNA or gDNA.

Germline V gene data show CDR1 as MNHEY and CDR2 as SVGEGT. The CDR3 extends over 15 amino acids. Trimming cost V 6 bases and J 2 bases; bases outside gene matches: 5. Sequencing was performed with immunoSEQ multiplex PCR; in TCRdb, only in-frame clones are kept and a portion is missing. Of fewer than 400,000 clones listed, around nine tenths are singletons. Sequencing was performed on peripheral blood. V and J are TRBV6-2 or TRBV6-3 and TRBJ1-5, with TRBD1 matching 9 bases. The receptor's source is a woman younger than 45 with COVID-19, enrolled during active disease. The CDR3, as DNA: TGTGCCAGCAGCCTCGACAGGGGGGGCAATCAGCCCCAGCATTTT. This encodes CASSLDRGGNQPQHF.